This paragraph reports one T cell receptor (beta chain). Its antigen remains unidentified. MiXCR was run by TCRdb on the RT-PCR reads, yielding one entry per CDR3 protein. This sample has about 780,000 distinct CDR3 sequences, with about a fifth found just once. The data were taken from a study of response to subunit inactivated influenza vaccine. The study's findings and limits: Authors suggested seasonal influenza vaccinations each recruit few new T cells.

Germline values: CDR1 MDHEN, CDR2 SYDVKM. This CDR3 comprises 15 residues. Trimming removed 8 bases at V and 0 bases at J, with 16 bases between. The chain joins TRBV28 to TRBJ1-2, with D maybe TRBD1 (6 bases). The sequence was collected from a man between 50 and 59 years old who received an inactivated influenza vaccine. Sequencing used PBMCs from blood, obtained less than 6 days after vaccination. CDR3 DNA: TGTGCCAGCGTAGGGGAGGGGGAAGCTAACTATGGCTACACCTTC. This sequence encodes CASVGEGEANYGYTF.